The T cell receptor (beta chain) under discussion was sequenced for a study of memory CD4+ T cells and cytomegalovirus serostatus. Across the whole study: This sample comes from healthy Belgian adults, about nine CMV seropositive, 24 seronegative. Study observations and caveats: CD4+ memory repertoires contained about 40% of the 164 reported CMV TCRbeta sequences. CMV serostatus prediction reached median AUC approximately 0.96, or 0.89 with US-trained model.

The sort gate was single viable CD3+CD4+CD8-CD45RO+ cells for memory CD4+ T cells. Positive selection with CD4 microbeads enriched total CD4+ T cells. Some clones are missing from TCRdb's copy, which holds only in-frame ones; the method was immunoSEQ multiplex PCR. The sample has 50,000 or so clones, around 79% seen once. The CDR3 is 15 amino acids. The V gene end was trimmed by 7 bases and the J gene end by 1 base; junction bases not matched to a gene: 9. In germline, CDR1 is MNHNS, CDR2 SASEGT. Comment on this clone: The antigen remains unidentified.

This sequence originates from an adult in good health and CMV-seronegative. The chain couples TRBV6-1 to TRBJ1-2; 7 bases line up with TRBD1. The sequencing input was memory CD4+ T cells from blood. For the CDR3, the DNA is TGTGCCAGCATTCGGACAGGTCCACTTAACTATGGCTACACCTTC. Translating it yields CASIRTGPLNYGYTF.